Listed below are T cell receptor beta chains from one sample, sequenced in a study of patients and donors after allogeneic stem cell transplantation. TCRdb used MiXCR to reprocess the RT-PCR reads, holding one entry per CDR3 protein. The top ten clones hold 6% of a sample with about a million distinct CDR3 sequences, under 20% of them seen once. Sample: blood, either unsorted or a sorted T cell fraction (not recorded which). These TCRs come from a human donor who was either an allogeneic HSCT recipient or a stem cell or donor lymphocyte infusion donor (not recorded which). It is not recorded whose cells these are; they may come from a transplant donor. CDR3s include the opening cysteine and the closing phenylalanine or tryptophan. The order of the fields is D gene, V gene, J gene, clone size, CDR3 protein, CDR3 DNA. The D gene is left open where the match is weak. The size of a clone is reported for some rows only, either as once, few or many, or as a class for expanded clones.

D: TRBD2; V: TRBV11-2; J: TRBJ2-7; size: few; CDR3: CASSLIAGGKHEQYF; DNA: TGTGCCAGCAGCTTAATCGCGGGAGGGAAGCACGAGCAGTACTTC
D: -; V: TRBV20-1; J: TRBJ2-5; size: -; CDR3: CSANLGVLRYF; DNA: TGCAGTGCCAACCTCGGAGTGCTTCGGTACTTC
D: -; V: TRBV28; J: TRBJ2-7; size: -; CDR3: CATDPRGVPSLEQYF; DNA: TGTGCCACCGACCCCAGGGGGGTCCCTTCTCTCGAGCAGTACTTC
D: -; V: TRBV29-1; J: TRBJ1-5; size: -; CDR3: CSVGALPGHPIVEQPQHF; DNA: TGCAGCGTTGGGGCCCTTCCGGGACACCCGATTGTGGAACAGCCCCAGCATTTT
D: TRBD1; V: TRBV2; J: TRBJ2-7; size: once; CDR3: CASRTDRGRPYEQYF; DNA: TGTGCCAGCAGGACAGACAGGGGGCGCCCCTACGAGCAGTACTTC
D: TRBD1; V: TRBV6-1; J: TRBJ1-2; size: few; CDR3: CASRNRQGSNYGYTF; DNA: TGTGCCAGCAGGAACAGACAGGGGTCGAACTATGGCTACACCTTC
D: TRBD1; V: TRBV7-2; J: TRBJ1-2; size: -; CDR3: CASSLEWTGTDYTF; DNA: TGTGCCAGCAGCTTAGAGTGGACAGGGACGGACTACACCTTC
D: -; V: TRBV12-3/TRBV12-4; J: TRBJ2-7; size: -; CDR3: CASSFGGRNSYEQYF; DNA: TGTGCCAGCAGTTTTGGTGGCAGAAACTCCTACGAGCAGTACTTC
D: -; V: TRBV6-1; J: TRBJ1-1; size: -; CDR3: CASSATDGLDSAFF; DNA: TGTGCCAGCAGTGCGACGGACGGTTTGGATTCGGCTTTCTTT
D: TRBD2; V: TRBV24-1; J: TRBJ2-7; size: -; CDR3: CATSDPGEGNHEQYF; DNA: TGTGCCACCAGTGACCCCGGGGAGGGGAACCACGAGCAGTACTTC